The clone carrying this TCR beta chain was seen only once. No antigen is known for it. The library was made from cDNA and included unique molecular identifiers. The authors obtained 500,000 or so cDNA molecules from roughly 1.1 to 9.2 million T cells. MiXCR, applied by TCRdb to the PCR reads, yields one record per CDR3 protein. There are 400,000 to 500,000 distinct CDR3 sequences in the sample; 30% to 45% occur only once, and under 9% lies in the top ten. The entry originates in a study of post-analysis software for immune sequencing data. The length of the CDR3 is 14 residues. Trimming cost V 5 bases and J 0 bases, with 10 bases left between them. Per germline, CDR1 MNHEY and CDR2 SVGAGI. Study results and limitations: TRBV segments more frequent in patients than in controls numbered roughly 5 and included TRBV5-6, TRBV5-1 and TRBV20-1. Compared with controls, patients showed significantly lower normalized Chao1 diversity.

The rearrangement uses TRBV6-5 and TRBJ1-1; no definite D call. The TCR sequence derives from a girl aged 2-10 years with multiple sclerosis. The specimen was blood. The CDR3 is CASSPDTMNTEAFF. The CDR3 coding sequence is TGTGCCAGCAGTCCTGACACGATGAACACTGAAGCTTTCTTT.